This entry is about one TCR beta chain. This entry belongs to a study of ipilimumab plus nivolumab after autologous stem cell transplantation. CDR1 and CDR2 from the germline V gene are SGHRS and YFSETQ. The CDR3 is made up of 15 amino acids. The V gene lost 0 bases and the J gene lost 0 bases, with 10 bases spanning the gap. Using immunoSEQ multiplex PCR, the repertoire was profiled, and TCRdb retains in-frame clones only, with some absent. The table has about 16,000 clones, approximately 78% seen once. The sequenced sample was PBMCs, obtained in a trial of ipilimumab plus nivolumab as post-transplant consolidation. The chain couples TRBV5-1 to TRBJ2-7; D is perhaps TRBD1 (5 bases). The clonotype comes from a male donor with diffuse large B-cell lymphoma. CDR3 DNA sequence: TGCGCCAGCAGCTTGGTTTATGACAGCTCCTACGAGCAGTACTTC. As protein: CASSLVYDSSYEQYF.